This TCR beta chain comes out of a study of blood T cell repertoires in COVID-19. In the study overall: The United States, Italy and Spain were the sources of the acute and convalescent COVID-19 samples. The cDNA or gDNA used as material had been derived from T cells, B-cell-depleted T cells, or PBMCs.

In the original analysis: Reference gene primer amplification gave estimated nucleated cell counts. TCRdb's copy holds only in-frame clones and misses some; the assay was immunoSEQ multiplex PCR. V, J and clone size reflect that table, while D and trimming were determined from the DNA. In the table there are roughly 310,000 clones, roughly 90% of which are singletons. This clone showed up just once. The CDR3 is 15 amino acids. The germline V gene has CDR1 LNHDA and CDR2 SQIVND (reference sequence). The V gene lost 4 bases and the J gene lost 5 bases, with 17 bases spanning the gap. The TCR was taken from a woman between 45 and 60 years old with active or convalescent COVID-19. The sample taken for sequencing was peripheral blood. V and J are TRBV19 and TRBJ1-1; D gene ambiguous. The CDR3 bases are TGTGCCAGTAGTAAATTAGGAGGGCCGGGAACTGAAGCTTTCTTT. It codes for CASSKLGGPGTEAFF.